The text below deals with one T cell receptor beta chain. The antigen remains undetermined. These data are taken from a study of PD-1 blockade in classical Hodgkin lymphoma. Whole-study findings and limits: Complete responders possessed baseline diversity comparable to newly diagnosed patients.

CDR1 MNHNS and CDR2 SASEGT come from the germline V gene. The CDR3 totals 12 residues. Trimming took 10 bases from V and 6 from J; bases not matched to a gene: 5. Libraries were prepared by immunoSEQ multiplex PCR; TCRdb keeps only in-frame clonotypes and omits some of them. The data hold 15,000 to 20,000 clones, with 76% observed a single time. Time point described: cycle 4 day 1 (C4D1), after six to seven weeks of nivolumab. Autologous stem cell transplantation was followed by relapse in every patient, and brentuximab vedotin exposure varied. This clonotype was sampled from a human donor with classical Hodgkin lymphoma. Sequences were derived from peripheral blood mononuclear cells (PBMCs), sampled before the fourth cycle of nivolumab. This chain uses TRBV6-1 with TRBJ1-1, with 10 bases matching TRBD1. This CDR3 is CAIDRGLSEAFF. CDR3 DNA sequence: TGTGCCATCGACAGGGGGCTCTCTGAAGCTTTCTTT.